Following are 18 T cell receptor beta chains from one sample sequenced in a study of OX40 agonist ivuxolimab in advanced cancers. Some clones are missing from TCRdb's copy, which holds only in-frame ones; the method was immunoSEQ multiplex PCR. The profile shows under 70,000 clones, around 89% of them singletons. Sequences were derived from CD4+ or CD8+ T cells sorted from blood, sampled in a trial of the OX40 agonist ivuxolimab. The receptors come from an adult with an advanced solid tumor such as melanoma, head and neck, liver or kidney cancer.

In this sample, this clone turned up many times. The chain has TRBV9 and TRBJ2-2; 11 bases match TRBD2. V was pared by 3 bases and J by 1 base, with 2 bases of the junction left unmatched. Germline CDR1 reads SGDLS; CDR2 reads YYNGEE. The CDR3 contains 16 residues. The CDR3 coding sequence is TGTGCCAGCAGCGACGGGACTAGCGGGAACACCGGGGAGCTGTTTTTT. It codes for CASSDGTSGNTGELFF.

This chain links TRBV4-1 with TRBJ2-7, with TRBD1 as a possible D gene (5 bases). The CDR3 loop spans 12 amino acids. Per germline, CDR1 MGHRA and CDR2 YSYEKL. The V end was cut by 4 bases, the J end by 6 bases, with 10 bases between. In DNA form, the CDR3 reads TGCGCCAGCAGCCCAACAGGTCTCGAGCAGTACTTC. Translated, it gives CASSPTGLEQYF.

This chain joins TRBV4-3 and TRBJ2-7; unclear D gene. CDR1 and CDR2 (germline): LGHNA, YSLEER. Trimming shortened V by 0 bases and J by 2 bases, and 8 bases separated the two germline ends. This CDR3 region has 14 residues. CDR3 protein: CASSQDLGTYEQYF. The CDR3 DNA is TGCGCCAGCAGCCAAGATCTGGGTACCTACGAGCAGTACTTC.

A remark on this clone: This same CDR3 is encoded by further DNA sequences in the sample. V gene TRBV19 combines with J gene TRBJ2-7; D is unresolved. The V end was cut by 1 base, the J end by 3 bases, with 7 bases between. The CDR3 loop spans 13 amino acids. From germline, CDR1 is LNHDA and CDR2 SQIVND (reference sequence). CDR3 in amino acids: CASSIAGDYEQYF. CDR3 coding DNA: TGTGCCAGTAGTATAGCCGGAGACTACGAGCAGTACTTC.

V is TRBV6-6 and J is TRBJ1-2; possibly TRBD1 for D (5 bases). Germline V gene data show CDR1 as MNHNY and CDR2 as SVGAGI (reference sequence). The CDR3 contains 16 residues. The ends were cut back, 0 bases at V and 8 bases at J, with 19 bases in the middle. The CDR3 protein is CASSYSKVAGKEGYTF. CDR3 in DNA: TGTGCCAGCAGTTACTCGAAGGTGGCAGGGAAAGAAGGCTACACCTTC.

The CDR3 sequence: CASRGQGMNQPQHF. The CDR3 DNA reads as TGTGCCAGTAGGGGACAGGGGATGAATCAGCCCCAGCATTTT. The V and J genes are TRBV19 and TRBJ1-5, with 10 bases matching TRBD1. Germline CDR1 is LNHDA and CDR2 is SQIVND (reference sequence). The CDR3 covers 14 residues. V lost 6 bases, J lost 4 bases, and 3 bases stayed unmatched. Full variable domain (rest looked up from reference TRBV19 and TRBJ1-5): DGGITQSPKYLFRKEGQNVTLSCEQNLNHDAMYWYRQDPGQGLRLIYYSQIVNDFQKGDIAEGYSVSREKKESFPLTVTSAQKNPTAFYLCASRGQGMNQPQHFGDGTRLSIL.

This clone was seen a single time. V gene TRBV27 combines with J gene TRBJ1-5, with D unclear. Trimming took off 6 bases at V and 3 bases at J, with 12 bases between the two ends. This CDR3 is built from 14 residues. Germline-derived CDR1 and CDR2 are MNHEY and SMNVEV (reference sequence). For the CDR3, the DNA is TGTGCCAGCAGAGAGTTGGGGTACAATCAGCCCCAGCATTTT. This gives the protein CASRELGYNQPQHF.

This clone was counted only a few times. The chain joins TRBV19 to TRBJ2-7; D gene unclear. V lost 3 bases and J lost 5, with 8 bases in between. The V gene's germline CDR1 is LNHDA and CDR2 SQIVND (reference sequence). This CDR3 region has 12 residues. As DNA, the CDR3 is TGTGCCAGTAGTATTACTCAGGACGAGCAGTACTTC. Protein: CASSITQDEQYF.

V is TRBV19 and J is TRBJ1-6, with TRBD1 matching 8 bases. Trimming cost V 5 bases and J 0 bases; bases outside gene matches: 6. This CDR3 is built from 17 residues. The germline CDR1 and CDR2 sequences are LNHDA and SQIVND (reference sequence). The CDR3 spells CASSGDRRSSYNSPLHF. CDR3 sequence (DNA): TGTGCCAGTAGTGGGGACAGGCGGAGCTCCTATAATTCACCCCTCCACTTT.

For the CDR3, the DNA is TGTGCCAGCAGCATTCCGGGACAGGGCCGCCACGAGCAGTACTTC. Its protein product is CASSIPGQGRHEQYF. The chain has TRBV7-9 and TRBJ2-7; 9 bases agree with TRBD1. The CDR3 runs to 15 residues. The germline V gene has CDR1 SEHNR and CDR2 FQNEAQ (reference sequence). V shed 5 bases, J shed 5 bases, and the junction held 10 bases outside the gene matches.

The chain has TRBV30 and TRBJ2-2; D gene ambiguous. The germline V gene has CDR1 GTSNPN and CDR2 SVGIG (reference sequence). Trimming removed 3 bases from V and 7 bases from J, with 9 bases in between. The CDR3 consists of 12 residues. CDR3 nucleotides: TGTGCCTGGAGCGAACTTAGCGGGGAGCTGTTTTTT. Encoded protein: CAWSELSGELFF.

The chain recombines TRBV7-8 with TRBJ2-3; D possibly corresponds to TRBD1 (5 bases). Germline V gene data show CDR1 as SGHVS and CDR2 as FQNEAQ. V shed 0 bases and J shed 6 bases, with 7 bases lying between them. The CDR3 covers 13 residues. Written as DNA, the CDR3 is TGTGCCAGCAGCTTAGCAGGGGTGGATACGCAGTATTTT. It encodes CASSLAGVDTQYF.

The CDR3: CASSVTSSTDTQYF. CDR3 coding DNA: TGTGCCAGCAGTGTGACCTCAAGCACAGATACGCAGTATTTT. The rearrangement links TRBV2 to TRBJ2-3; D is undetermined. CDR3 length: 14 residues. V lost 4 bases, J lost 0 bases, and 8 bases lay in between. The germline V gene encodes CDR1 SNHLY and CDR2 FYNNEI. Full variable domain (missing parts from reference TRBV2 and TRBJ2-3): EPEVTQTPSHQVTQMGQEVILRCVPISNHLYFYWYRQILGQKVEFLVSFYNNEISEKSEIFDDQFSVERPDGSNFTLKIRSTKLEDSAMYFCASSVTSSTDTQYFGPGTRLTVL.

The sample holds one count of this clone. V and J are TRBV14 and TRBJ2-5; no clear D. The CDR3 is 15 amino acids. Trimming cost V 0 bases and J 3 bases, with 11 bases left between them. CDR1 and CDR2 (germline): SGHDN, FVKESK. CDR3 sequence reads: CASSQDMGWEETQYF. DNA of the CDR3: TGTGCCAGCAGCCAAGATATGGGATGGGAAGAGACCCAGTACTTC.

This clone was observed a handful of times. For the CDR3, the DNA is TGCGCCAGCAGCCTGGCTAGTGGAGGACTAGCCATGGAGTGGTTCTTC. Translating it yields CASSLASGGLAMEWFF. The V call is TRBV5-1, the J call TRBJ2-1; 8 nucleotides line up with TRBD2. V shed 4 bases, J shed 15 bases, and the junction held 21 bases outside the gene matches. This CDR3 spans 16 amino acids. Germline V CDR1 and CDR2: SGHRS, YFSETQ.

The chain carries TRBV11-3 and TRBJ2-1, with 14 nucleotides matching TRBD2. The V and J ends lost 3 bases and 0 bases, in that order; junction bases with no gene match: 1. From germline, CDR1 is SGHNT and CDR2 YENEEA. The CDR3 runs 17 residues. The CDR3 nucleotides read TGTGCCAGCAGCTTTGGGACTAGCGGGAGCTCCTACAATGAGCAGTTCTTC. Protein: CASSFGTSGSSYNEQFF.

V gene TRBV19 combines with J gene TRBJ1-2; a weak D match, TRBD1 (5 bases). Germline lookup yields CDR1 LNHDA and CDR2 SQIVND (reference sequence). Trimming took 5 bases from V and 2 from J, leaving 18 bases between them. The CDR3 is 16 residues long. The CDR3 DNA reads as TGTGCCAGTAGTCCGAATACCCGGGGACTAAACTATGGCTACACCTTC. Its protein is CASSPNTRGLNYGYTF. Full variable domain (missing parts from reference TRBV19 and TRBJ1-2): DGGITQSPKYLFRKEGQNVTLSCEQNLNHDAMYWYRQDPGQGLRLIYYSQIVNDFQKGDIAEGYSVSREKKESFPLTVTSAQKNPTAFYLCASSPNTRGLNYGYTFGSGTRLTVV.

This clone occurred a few times. The rearrangement links TRBV15 to TRBJ1-1, with D possibly being TRBD1 (6 bases). The CDR3 has 16 residues. Germline CDR1 and CDR2: LNHNV and YYDKDF (reference sequence). Trimming removed 0 bases from V and 0 bases from J, with 11 bases in between. The CDR3 nucleotides are TGTGCCACCAGCAGAGACCTTGGACAGCTGAACACTGAAGCTTTCTTT. It specifies CATSRDLGQLNTEAFF.